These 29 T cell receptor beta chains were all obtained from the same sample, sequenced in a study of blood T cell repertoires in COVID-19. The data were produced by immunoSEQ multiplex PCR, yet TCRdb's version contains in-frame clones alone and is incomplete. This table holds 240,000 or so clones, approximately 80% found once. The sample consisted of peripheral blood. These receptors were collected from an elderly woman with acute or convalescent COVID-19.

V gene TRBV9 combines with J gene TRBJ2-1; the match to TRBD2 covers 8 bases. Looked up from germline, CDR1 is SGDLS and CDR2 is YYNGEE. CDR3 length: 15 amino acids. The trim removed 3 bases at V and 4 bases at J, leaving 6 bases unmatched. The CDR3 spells CASSAAGGRYNEQFF. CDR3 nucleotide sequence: TGTGCCAGCAGCGCGGCGGGGGGCCGGTACAATGAGCAGTTCTTC.

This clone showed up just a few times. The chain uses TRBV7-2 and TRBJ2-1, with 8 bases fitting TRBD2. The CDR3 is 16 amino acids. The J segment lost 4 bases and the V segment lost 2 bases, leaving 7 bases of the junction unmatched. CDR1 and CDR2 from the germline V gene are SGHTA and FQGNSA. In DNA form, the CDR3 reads TGTGCCAGCAGCTTATTCCCGGGAGGGCTATACAATGAGCAGTTCTTC. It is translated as CASSLFPGGLYNEQFF. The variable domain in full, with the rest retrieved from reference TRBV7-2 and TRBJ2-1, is GAGVSQSPSNKVTEKGKDVELRCDPISGHTALYWYRQSLGQGLEFLIYFQGNSAPDKSGLPSDRFSAERTGGSVSTLTIQRTQQEDSAVYLCASSLFPGGLYNEQFFGPGTRLTVL.

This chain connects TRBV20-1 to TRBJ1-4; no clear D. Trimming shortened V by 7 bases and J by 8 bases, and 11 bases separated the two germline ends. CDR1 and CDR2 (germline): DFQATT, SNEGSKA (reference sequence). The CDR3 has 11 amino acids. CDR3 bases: TGCAGTGGACTACTCGGGGAAAAACTGTTTTTT. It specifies CSGLLGEKLFF.

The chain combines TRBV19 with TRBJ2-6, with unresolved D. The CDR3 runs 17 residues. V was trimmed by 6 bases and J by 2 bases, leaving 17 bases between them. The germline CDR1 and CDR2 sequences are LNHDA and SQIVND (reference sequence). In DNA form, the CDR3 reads TGTGCCAGTAGCGTTCCCGTGAGGTACGCTGGGGCCAACGTCCTGACTTTC. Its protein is CASSVPVRYAGANVLTF. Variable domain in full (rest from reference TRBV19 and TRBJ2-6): DGGITQSPKYLFRKEGQNVTLSCEQNLNHDAMYWYRQDPGQGLRLIYYSQIVNDFQKGDIAEGYSVSREKKESFPLTVTSAQKNPTAFYLCASSVPVRYAGANVLTFGAGSRLTVL.

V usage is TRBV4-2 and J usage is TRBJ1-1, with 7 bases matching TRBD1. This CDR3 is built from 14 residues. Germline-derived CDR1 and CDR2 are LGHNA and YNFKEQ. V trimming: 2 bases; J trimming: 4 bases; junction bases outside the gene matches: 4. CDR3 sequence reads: CASSQYRGGTEAFF. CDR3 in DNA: TGTGCCAGCAGCCAATACAGGGGAGGCACTGAAGCTTTCTTT.

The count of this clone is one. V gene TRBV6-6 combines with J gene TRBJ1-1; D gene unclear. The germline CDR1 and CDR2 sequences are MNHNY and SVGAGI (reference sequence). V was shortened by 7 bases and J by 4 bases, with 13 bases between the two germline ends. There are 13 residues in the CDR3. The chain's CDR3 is CASIRKEGTEAFF. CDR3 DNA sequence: TGTGCCAGCATACGTAAGGAGGGCACTGAAGCTTTCTTT.

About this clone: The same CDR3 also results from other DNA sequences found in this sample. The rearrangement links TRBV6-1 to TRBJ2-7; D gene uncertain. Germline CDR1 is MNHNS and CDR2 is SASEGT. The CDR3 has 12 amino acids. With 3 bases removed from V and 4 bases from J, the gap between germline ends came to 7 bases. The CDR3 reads CASSESGYEQYF. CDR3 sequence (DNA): TGTGCCAGCAGTGAGTCAGGATACGAGCAGTACTTC.

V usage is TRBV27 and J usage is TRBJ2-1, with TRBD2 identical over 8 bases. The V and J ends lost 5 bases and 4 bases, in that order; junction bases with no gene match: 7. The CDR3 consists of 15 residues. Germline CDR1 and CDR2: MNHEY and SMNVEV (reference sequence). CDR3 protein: CASSPVAGPYNEQFF. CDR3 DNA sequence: TGTGCCAGCAGTCCCGTAGCGGGGCCGTACAATGAGCAGTTCTTC.

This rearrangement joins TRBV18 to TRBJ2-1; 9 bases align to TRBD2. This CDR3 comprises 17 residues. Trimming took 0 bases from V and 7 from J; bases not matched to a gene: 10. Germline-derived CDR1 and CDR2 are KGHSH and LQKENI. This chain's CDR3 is CASSPPGLAGVNNEQFF. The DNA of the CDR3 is TGTGCCAGCTCACCACCCGGCTTAGCGGGAGTCAATAATGAGCAGTTCTTC.

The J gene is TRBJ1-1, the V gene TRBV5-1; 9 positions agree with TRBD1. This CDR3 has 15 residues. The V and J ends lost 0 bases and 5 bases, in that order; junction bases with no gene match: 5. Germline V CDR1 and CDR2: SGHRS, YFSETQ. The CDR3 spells CASSLVRTGETEAFF. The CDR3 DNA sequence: TGCGCCAGCAGCTTGGTAAGGACAGGGGAAACTGAAGCTTTCTTT. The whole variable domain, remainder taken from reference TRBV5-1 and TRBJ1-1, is KAGVTQTPRYLIKTRGQQVTLSCSPISGHRSVSWYQQTPGQGLQFLFEYFSETQRNKGNFPGRFSGRQFSNSRSEMNVSTLELGDSALYLCASSLVRTGETEAFFGQGTRLTVV.

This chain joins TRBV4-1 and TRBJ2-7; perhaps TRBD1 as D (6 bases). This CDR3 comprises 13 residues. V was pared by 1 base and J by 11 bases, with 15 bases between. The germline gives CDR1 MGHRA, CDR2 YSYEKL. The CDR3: CASSQAEVGAKYF. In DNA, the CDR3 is TGCGCCAGCAGCCAAGCAGAGGTGGGGGCAAAGTACTTC.

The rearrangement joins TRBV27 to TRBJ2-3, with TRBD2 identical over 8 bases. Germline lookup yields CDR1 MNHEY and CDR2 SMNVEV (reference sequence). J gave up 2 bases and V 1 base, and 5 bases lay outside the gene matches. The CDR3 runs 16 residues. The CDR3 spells CASSLLMRGVTDTQYF. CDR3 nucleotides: TGTGCCAGCAGTTTATTAATGCGGGGGGTCACAGATACGCAGTATTTT.

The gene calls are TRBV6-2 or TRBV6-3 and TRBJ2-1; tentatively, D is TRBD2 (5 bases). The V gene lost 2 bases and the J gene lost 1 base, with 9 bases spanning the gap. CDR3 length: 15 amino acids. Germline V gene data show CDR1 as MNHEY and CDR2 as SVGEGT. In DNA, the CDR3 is TGTGCCAGCAGTTACCCCCAGCGGTCCTACAATGAGCAGTTCTTC. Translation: CASSYPQRSYNEQFF.

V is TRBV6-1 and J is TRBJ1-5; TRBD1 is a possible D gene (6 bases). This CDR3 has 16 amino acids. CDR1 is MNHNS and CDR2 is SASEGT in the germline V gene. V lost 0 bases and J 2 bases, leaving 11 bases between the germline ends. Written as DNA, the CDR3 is TGTGCCAGCAGTGAAGCGCGGAGGACAGGCAATCAGCCCCAGCATTTT. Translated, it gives CASSEARRTGNQPQHF.

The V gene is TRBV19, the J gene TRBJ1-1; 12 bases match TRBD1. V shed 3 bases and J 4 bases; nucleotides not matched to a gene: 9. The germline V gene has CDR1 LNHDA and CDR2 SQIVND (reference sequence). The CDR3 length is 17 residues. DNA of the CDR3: TGTGCCAGTAGTATGGGACAGGGGGCCTCCCTGGGCACTGAAGCTTTCTTT. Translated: CASSMGQGASLGTEAFF.

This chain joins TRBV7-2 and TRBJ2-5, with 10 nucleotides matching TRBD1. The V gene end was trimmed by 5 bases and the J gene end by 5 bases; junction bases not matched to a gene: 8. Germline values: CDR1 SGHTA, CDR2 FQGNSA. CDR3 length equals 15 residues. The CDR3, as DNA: TGTGCCAGCAGCCCAGACAGGGGGCGCGGGGAGACCCAGTACTTC. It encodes CASSPDRGRGETQYF.

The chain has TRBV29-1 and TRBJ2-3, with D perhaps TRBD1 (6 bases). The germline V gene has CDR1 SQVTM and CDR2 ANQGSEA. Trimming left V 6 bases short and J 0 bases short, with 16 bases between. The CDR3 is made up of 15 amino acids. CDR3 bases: TGCAGCGTGGGGGCGAGATTTACTAGCACAGATACGCAGTATTTT. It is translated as CSVGARFTSTDTQYF.

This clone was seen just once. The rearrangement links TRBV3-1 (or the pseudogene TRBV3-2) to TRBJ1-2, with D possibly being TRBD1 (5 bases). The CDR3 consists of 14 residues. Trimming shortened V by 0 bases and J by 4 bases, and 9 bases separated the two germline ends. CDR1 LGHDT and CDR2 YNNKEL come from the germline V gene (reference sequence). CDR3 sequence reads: CASSQERQGYGYTF. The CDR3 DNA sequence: TGTGCCAGCAGCCAAGAGAGGCAGGGCTATGGCTACACCTTC.

The CDR3 DNA is TGTGCCATCAACGACAGACAAAATGAAAAACTGTTTTTT. Its protein is CAINDRQNEKLFF. The rearrangement uses TRBV10-3 and TRBJ1-4, with TRBD1 as a possible D gene (5 bases). Trimming shortened V by 7 bases and J by 5 bases, and 11 bases separated the two germline ends. CDR1 and CDR2 (germline): ENHRY, SYGVKD. The CDR3 length is 13 residues.

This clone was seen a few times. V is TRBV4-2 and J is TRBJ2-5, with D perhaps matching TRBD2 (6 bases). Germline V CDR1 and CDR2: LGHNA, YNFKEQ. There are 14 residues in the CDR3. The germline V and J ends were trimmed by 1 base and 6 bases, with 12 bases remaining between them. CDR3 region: CASSQVGRGKTQYF. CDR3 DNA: TGTGCCAGCAGCCAAGTCGGCCGGGGGAAGACCCAGTACTTC.

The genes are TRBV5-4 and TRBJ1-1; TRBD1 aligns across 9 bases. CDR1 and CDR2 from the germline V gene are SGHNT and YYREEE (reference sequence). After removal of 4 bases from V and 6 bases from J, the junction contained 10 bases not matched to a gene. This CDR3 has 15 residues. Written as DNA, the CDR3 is TGTGCCAGCAGCGACGGACAGGGGAGGAAGGCTGAAGCTTTCTTT. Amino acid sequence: CASSDGQGRKAEAFF.

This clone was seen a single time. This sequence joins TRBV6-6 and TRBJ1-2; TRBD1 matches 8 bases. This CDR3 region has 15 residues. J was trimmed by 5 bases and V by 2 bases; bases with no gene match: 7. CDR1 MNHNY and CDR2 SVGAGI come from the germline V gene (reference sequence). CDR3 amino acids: CASSYGAGGKYGYTF. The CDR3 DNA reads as TGTGCCAGCAGTTACGGAGCAGGGGGCAAATATGGCTACACCTTC.

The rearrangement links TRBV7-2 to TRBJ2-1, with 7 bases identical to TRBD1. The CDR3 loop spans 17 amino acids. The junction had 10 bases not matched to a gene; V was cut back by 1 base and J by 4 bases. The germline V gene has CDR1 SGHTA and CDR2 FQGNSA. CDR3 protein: CASSLVSSGTVYNEQFF. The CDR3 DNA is TGTGCCAGCAGCTTAGTCTCCTCCGGGACAGTATACAATGAGCAGTTCTTC.

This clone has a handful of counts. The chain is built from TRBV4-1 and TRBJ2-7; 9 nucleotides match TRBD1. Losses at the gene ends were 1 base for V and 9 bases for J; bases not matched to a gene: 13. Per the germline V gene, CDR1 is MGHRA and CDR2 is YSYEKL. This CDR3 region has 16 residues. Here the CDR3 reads CASSQGSTGGTRVQYF. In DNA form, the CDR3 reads TGCGCCAGCAGCCAAGGCTCGACAGGGGGTACGAGGGTGCAGTACTTC.

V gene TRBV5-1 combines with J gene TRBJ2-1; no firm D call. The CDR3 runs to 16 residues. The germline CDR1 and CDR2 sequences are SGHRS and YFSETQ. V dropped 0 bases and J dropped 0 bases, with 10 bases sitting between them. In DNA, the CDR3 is TGCGCCAGCAGCTTGGCACAACCCAGCTCCTACAATGAGCAGTTCTTC. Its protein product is CASSLAQPSSYNEQFF. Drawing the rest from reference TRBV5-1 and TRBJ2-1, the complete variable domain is KAGVTQTPRYLIKTRGQQVTLSCSPISGHRSVSWYQQTPGQGLQFLFEYFSETQRNKGNFPGRFSGRQFSNSRSEMNVSTLELGDSALYLCASSLAQPSSYNEQFFGPGTRLTVL.

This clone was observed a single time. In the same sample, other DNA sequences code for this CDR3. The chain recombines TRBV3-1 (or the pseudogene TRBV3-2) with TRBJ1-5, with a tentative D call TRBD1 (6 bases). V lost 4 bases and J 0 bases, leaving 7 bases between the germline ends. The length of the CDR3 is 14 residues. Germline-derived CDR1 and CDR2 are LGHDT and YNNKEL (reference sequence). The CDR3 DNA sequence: TGTGCCAGCAGCCTGGACAGTAGCAATCAGCCCCAGCATTTT. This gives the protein CASSLDSSNQPQHF.

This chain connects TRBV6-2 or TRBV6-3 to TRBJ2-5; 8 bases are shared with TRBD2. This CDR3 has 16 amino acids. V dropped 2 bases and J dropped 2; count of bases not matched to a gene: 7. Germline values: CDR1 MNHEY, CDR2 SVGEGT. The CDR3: CASSYGPSGQQETQYF. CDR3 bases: TGTGCCAGCAGTTACGGGCCTAGCGGGCAACAAGAGACCCAGTACTTC.

The CDR3 sequence: CASSHARPAKNEQFF. CDR3 in DNA: TGTGCCAGCAGCCACGCTAGGCCGGCAAAAAATGAGCAGTTCTTC. This chain joins TRBV3-1 (or the pseudogene TRBV3-2) and TRBJ2-1; D gene uncertain. The germline V and J ends were trimmed by 3 bases and 7 bases, with 16 bases remaining between them. From germline, CDR1 is LGHDT and CDR2 YNNKEL (reference sequence). CDR3 length equals 15 residues.

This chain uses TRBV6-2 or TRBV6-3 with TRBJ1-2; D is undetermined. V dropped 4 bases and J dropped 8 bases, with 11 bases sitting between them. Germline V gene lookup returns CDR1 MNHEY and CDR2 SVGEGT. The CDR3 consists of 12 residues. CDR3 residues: CASSFSFGGYTF. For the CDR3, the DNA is TGTGCCAGCAGTTTCTCCTTTGGCGGCTACACCTTC.